This T cell receptor (beta chain) was found in a study of blood T cell repertoires in COVID-19. CDR1 and CDR2 from the germline V gene are SNHLY and FYNNEI. V dropped 3 bases and J dropped 4; count of bases not matched to a gene: 8. The CDR3 loop spans 16 amino acids. The assay was immunoSEQ multiplex PCR, and TCRdb's table has in-frame clones only and misses some. The sample records about 98,000 clones, 82% being singletons. Specimen: peripheral blood. The rearrangement links TRBV2 to TRBJ1-2; 10 bases agree with TRBD1. This sequence was found in a man aged 65 to 79 with active or convalescent COVID-19. This chain's CDR3 is CASSDRDRGSSYGYTF. CDR3 sequence (DNA): TGTGCCAGCAGTGACCGGGACAGGGGTAGCAGCTATGGCTACACCTTC.